Reported below is one TCR beta chain. The antigen remains unidentified. Per-sample assaying covered 80,000 to 100,000 TCR templates. Assay: immunoSEQ multiplex PCR; the TCRdb copy retains only in-frame clones and omits some. The table lists 45,000 to 60,000 clones, 87% of them singletons. This sample is drawn from a study of siplizumab effects on memory and regulatory T cells. Regarding the study as a whole: Some alloreactive sequences were traceable to unstimulated CD4+ memory cells, and siplizumab significantly reduced them. About 80-97% of proliferating CD4+ or CD8+ clones had no assignable naive or memory phenotype. In unstimulated cells, naive T cells appeared more diverse than memory T cells and seemed major alloresponse contributors.

The germline V and J ends were trimmed by 3 bases and 2 bases, with 8 bases remaining between them. The V gene's germline CDR1 is MNHEY and CDR2 SMNVEV (reference sequence). This CDR3 comprises 13 residues. The receptor was isolated from a human donor in good health. The chain combines TRBV27 with TRBJ2-7, with no clear D. The specimen was naive CD8+ T cells sorted from blood. The CDR3 bases are TGTGCCAGCAGTTTTGGGCTTACCTACGAGCAGTACTTC. Translated: CASSFGLTYEQYF.